A selection of T cell receptor beta chains follows, all from one sample in a study of spatial heterogeneity in lung cancer. MiXCR, applied by TCRdb to the 5' RACE reads, yields one record per CDR3 protein. The sample comprises about 17,000 distinct CDR3 sequences, roughly a fifth of which are singletons, and over 15% rests with the top ten. The starting material was PBMCs, obtained at surgery. The receptor source for this set is a female donor with early-stage non-small cell lung cancer. Both conserved end residues are part of each CDR3. D genes are given only for firm matches. Clone size is not always given. Where it is, it says once, few, many or a class for expanded clones.

CDR3 DNA: TGTGCCAGCAGTTTACCGGATGTGGCCACTGAAGCTTTCTTT; CDR3 protein: CASSLPDVATEAFF; J gene: TRBJ1-1; CDR3 length: 14; D gene: -; V gene: TRBV28; clone size: -
CDR3 DNA: TGTGCCAGCAGTTCCAGGACCGGAACCACCTTC; CDR3 protein: CASSSRTGTTF; J gene: TRBJ1-2; CDR3 length: 11; D gene: -; V gene: TRBV6-5; clone size: many
CDR3 DNA: TGTGCCAGCAGCCAAGCCCGATACGAGCAGTACTTC; CDR3 protein: CASSQARYEQYF; J gene: TRBJ2-7; CDR3 length: 12; D gene: -; V gene: TRBV14; clone size: -
CDR3 DNA: TGCGCCAGCAGCTTGGCCGGCGGGAGGAACAATGAGCAGTTCTTC; CDR3 protein: CASSLAGGRNNEQFF; J gene: TRBJ2-1; CDR3 length: 15; D gene: TRBD2; V gene: TRBV5-1; clone size: many
CDR3 DNA: TGTGCCAGCAGTAACAGGGGAAGGGATTCACCCCTCCACTTT; CDR3 protein: CASSNRGRDSPLHF; J gene: TRBJ1-6; CDR3 length: 14; D gene: TRBD1; V gene: TRBV6-5; clone size: -
CDR3 DNA: TGCGCCAGCAGCGAATGGACTAGCACAGATACGCAGTATTTT; CDR3 protein: CASSEWTSTDTQYF; J gene: TRBJ2-3; CDR3 length: 14; D gene: -; V gene: TRBV4-3; clone size: -
CDR3 DNA: TGTGCCAGCAGCCAATTCGGGGCAGATACGCAGTATTTT; CDR3 protein: CASSQFGADTQYF; J gene: TRBJ2-3; CDR3 length: 13; D gene: -; V gene: TRBV3-1; clone size: few
CDR3 DNA: TGCGCCAGCAGACCCGGCGGGGGGGCGTTTGAGCAGTTCTTC; CDR3 protein: CASRPGGGAFEQFF; J gene: TRBJ2-1; CDR3 length: 14; D gene: TRBD2; V gene: TRBV5-1; clone size: -
CDR3 DNA: TGTGCCAGCAGCCAGGAGGGACAGGGGAGCACTGAAGCTTTCTTT; CDR3 protein: CASSQEGQGSTEAFF; J gene: TRBJ1-1; CDR3 length: 15; D gene: TRBD1; V gene: TRBV4-2; clone size: many
CDR3 DNA: TGTGCCAGCAGTTACGGTTTATTTGGGAGAGGCACAGATACGCAGTATTTT; CDR3 protein: CASSYGLFGRGTDTQYF; J gene: TRBJ2-3; CDR3 length: 17; D gene: -; V gene: TRBV6-2/TRBV6-3; clone size: many
CDR3 DNA: TGCGCCAGCAGCCAAGATGTCGAGCGGGCCCCCTACAATGAGCAGTTCTTC; CDR3 protein: CASSQDVERAPYNEQFF; J gene: TRBJ2-1; CDR3 length: 17; D gene: -; V gene: TRBV4-3; clone size: medium-sized
CDR3 DNA: TGTGCCACCGGCCGGGGAACAGGACGGTCCGAAGCTTTCTTT; CDR3 protein: CATGRGTGRSEAFF; J gene: TRBJ1-1; CDR3 length: 14; D gene: -; V gene: TRBV27; clone size: -
CDR3 DNA: TGTGCCAGCAGCGCCCGGGGGCAGCCGGGGGAGACCCAGTACTTC; CDR3 protein: CASSARGQPGETQYF; J gene: TRBJ2-5; CDR3 length: 15; D gene: -; V gene: TRBV6-1; clone size: -
CDR3 DNA: TGTGCCAGCAGCGCCCAGGACAACTTAAGCAATCAGCCCCAGCATTTT; CDR3 protein: CASSAQDNLSNQPQHF; J gene: TRBJ1-5; CDR3 length: 16; D gene: -; V gene: TRBV9; clone size: -
CDR3 DNA: TGTGCCAGCAGTTACTCGGCAGTGGGCTACTATGGCTACACCTTC; CDR3 protein: CASSYSAVGYYGYTF; J gene: TRBJ1-2; CDR3 length: 15; D gene: -; V gene: TRBV6-6; clone size: many
CDR3 DNA: TGCAGTGGAGCTAGCTGGGAGACCCAGTACTTC; CDR3 protein: CSGASWETQYF; J gene: TRBJ2-5; CDR3 length: 11; D gene: -; V gene: TRBV20-1; clone size: -
CDR3 DNA: TGTGCCAGCAGCCCTAACAGGGGACGCGAGCAGTACTTC; CDR3 protein: CASSPNRGREQYF; J gene: TRBJ2-7; CDR3 length: 13; D gene: TRBD1; V gene: TRBV12-3/TRBV12-4; clone size: many
CDR3 DNA: TGTGCCAGTAGTCCACAGGGGAAGAACACTGAAGCTTTCTTT; CDR3 protein: CASSPQGKNTEAFF; J gene: TRBJ1-1; CDR3 length: 14; D gene: TRBD1; V gene: TRBV19; clone size: many
CDR3 DNA: TGTGCCAGTAGTTGGACAGGGGAGGCCCGGGGCAACCACATTCAGTACTTC; CDR3 protein: CASSWTGEARGNHIQYF; J gene: TRBJ2-4; CDR3 length: 17; D gene: TRBD1; V gene: TRBV19; clone size: -
CDR3 DNA: TGTGCCAGCAGTCAGGGTAGGGCTACAGATACGCAGTATTTT; CDR3 protein: CASSQGRATDTQYF; J gene: TRBJ2-3; CDR3 length: 14; D gene: -; V gene: TRBV12-3/TRBV12-4; clone size: -
CDR3 DNA: TGTGCCAGCAGTTCTCCGGGAATAACCTCCTACGAGCAGTACTTC; CDR3 protein: CASSSPGITSYEQYF; J gene: TRBJ2-7; CDR3 length: 15; D gene: -; V gene: TRBV28; clone size: many
CDR3 DNA: TGTGCCAGCGGACGAACCGGGGGGGGCCAGCCCCAGCATTTT; CDR3 protein: CASGRTGGGQPQHF; J gene: TRBJ1-5; CDR3 length: 14; D gene: -; V gene: TRBV6-2/TRBV6-3; clone size: -
CDR3 DNA: TGTGCCAGCTCACCTACCAATGGGGGGCTCGGCACAGATACGCAGTATTTT; CDR3 protein: CASSPTNGGLGTDTQYF; J gene: TRBJ2-3; CDR3 length: 17; D gene: -; V gene: TRBV18; clone size: medium-sized
CDR3 DNA: TGTGCCAGCAGCTGGGACAGGGGGATCGGGGAGCTGTTTTTT; CDR3 protein: CASSWDRGIGELFF; J gene: TRBJ2-2; CDR3 length: 14; D gene: TRBD1; V gene: TRBV5-6; clone size: many
CDR3 DNA: TGTGCCAGTAGAAGTAGACTAGAAGGCGGAGAGACCCAGTACTTC; CDR3 protein: CASRSRLEGGETQYF; J gene: TRBJ2-5; CDR3 length: 15; D gene: -; V gene: TRBV19; clone size: many
CDR3 DNA: TGTGCCAGCAGGAGACTAGCCGGCTCCTACAATGAGCAGTTCTTC; CDR3 protein: CASRRLAGSYNEQFF; J gene: TRBJ2-1; CDR3 length: 15; D gene: TRBD2; V gene: TRBV6-1; clone size: many
CDR3 DNA: TGTGCCAGCAGTTTGGAAGGCTTTGGAAATTCACCCCTCCACTTT; CDR3 protein: CASSLEGFGNSPLHF; J gene: TRBJ1-6; CDR3 length: 15; D gene: -; V gene: TRBV28; clone size: -
CDR3 DNA: TGCGCCAGCAGCTATATTCCGGGACAGGGGAGCTCCTACGAGCAGTACTTC; CDR3 protein: CASSYIPGQGSSYEQYF; J gene: TRBJ2-7; CDR3 length: 17; D gene: TRBD1; V gene: TRBV5-1; clone size: many
CDR3 DNA: TGTGCCAGCAGCTTAGGCCCCGGGGGGGTTGAAGCTTTCTTT; CDR3 protein: CASSLGPGGVEAFF; J gene: TRBJ1-1; CDR3 length: 14; D gene: -; V gene: TRBV7-9; clone size: few
CDR3 DNA: TGTGCCAGCAGCACCAGTGGCGGGAGGGCCAGAAATGAGCAGTTCTTC; CDR3 protein: CASSTSGGRARNEQFF; J gene: TRBJ2-1; CDR3 length: 16; D gene: TRBD2; V gene: TRBV7-9; clone size: many
CDR3 DNA: TGTGCCAGCAGGGAACTCGGACAGGGGACCTACGAGCAGTACTTC; CDR3 protein: CASRELGQGTYEQYF; J gene: TRBJ2-7; CDR3 length: 15; D gene: TRBD1; V gene: TRBV28; clone size: many
CDR3 DNA: TGTGCCAGCAGCTTAGCTTTCGCCCGAGGACAGCAGTACTTC; CDR3 protein: CASSLAFARGQQYF; J gene: TRBJ2-7; CDR3 length: 14; D gene: -; V gene: TRBV11-2; clone size: many
CDR3 DNA: TGCGCCAGCAGCCAAGCCGTGGCGGGTTCCACTGAAGCTTTCTTT; CDR3 protein: CASSQAVAGSTEAFF; J gene: TRBJ1-1; CDR3 length: 15; D gene: -; V gene: TRBV4-3; clone size: many
CDR3 DNA: TGTGCCAGCAGCTTAGTATCAGACCAGGGCTATGGCTACACCTTC; CDR3 protein: CASSLVSDQGYGYTF; J gene: TRBJ1-2; CDR3 length: 15; D gene: -; V gene: TRBV7-2; clone size: many
CDR3 DNA: TGTGCCGCCAGGGATTCAGAGACCCAGTACTTC; CDR3 protein: CAARDSETQYF; J gene: TRBJ2-5; CDR3 length: 11; D gene: -; V gene: TRBV2; clone size: many
CDR3 DNA: TGTGCCAGCAGCTCGCCTGGCACAGATACGCAGTATTTT; CDR3 protein: CASSSPGTDTQYF; J gene: TRBJ2-3; CDR3 length: 13; D gene: -; V gene: TRBV5-5; clone size: many
CDR3 DNA: TGTGCCAGCAGCCTGTGGGGGGGAGATACGCAGTATTTT; CDR3 protein: CASSLWGGDTQYF; J gene: TRBJ2-3; CDR3 length: 13; D gene: TRBD2; V gene: TRBV28; clone size: once
CDR3 DNA: TGTGCCACATTGAGGGGGTCGACGAACACTGAAGCTTTCTTT; CDR3 protein: CATLRGSTNTEAFF; J gene: TRBJ1-1; CDR3 length: 14; D gene: -; V gene: TRBV6-1; clone size: many
CDR3 DNA: TGCGCCAGCAGTGAAGGTTTTCCTAGCACAGATACGCAGTATTTT; CDR3 protein: CASSEGFPSTDTQYF; J gene: TRBJ2-3; CDR3 length: 15; D gene: -; V gene: TRBV10-2; clone size: -
CDR3 DNA: TGTGCCAGCAGCTTAGACGCAGCCAAAAACATTCAGTACTTC; CDR3 protein: CASSLDAAKNIQYF; J gene: TRBJ2-4; CDR3 length: 14; D gene: -; V gene: TRBV7-2; clone size: medium-sized
CDR3 DNA: TGTGCCAGCAGCTTCCAAGGGGGGAATGAGCAGTTCTTC; CDR3 protein: CASSFQGGNEQFF; J gene: TRBJ2-1; CDR3 length: 13; D gene: -; V gene: TRBV11-3; clone size: many
CDR3 DNA: TGTGCCATCAGTGAGATACGGTCCTCCTACGAGCAGTACTTC; CDR3 protein: CAISEIRSSYEQYF; J gene: TRBJ2-7; CDR3 length: 14; D gene: -; V gene: TRBV10-3; clone size: many
CDR3 DNA: TGTGCCAGCAGCCTGTACAGGGCCCGAGGGAACACCGGGGAGCTGTTTTTT; CDR3 protein: CASSLYRARGNTGELFF; J gene: TRBJ2-2; CDR3 length: 17; D gene: -; V gene: TRBV3-1; clone size: many
CDR3 DNA: TGTGCCACCAGACGGGCCGAGGCGGACAATGAGCAGTTCTTC; CDR3 protein: CATRRAEADNEQFF; J gene: TRBJ2-1; CDR3 length: 14; D gene: -; V gene: TRBV24-1; clone size: many
CDR3 DNA: TGCAGCGTGTCACCTGCGGGAGAGACCCAGTACTTC; CDR3 protein: CSVSPAGETQYF; J gene: TRBJ2-5; CDR3 length: 12; D gene: -; V gene: TRBV29-1; clone size: -
CDR3 DNA: TGTGCCAGCAGCTCCGGATCGGGCCGCACAGATACGCAGTATTTT; CDR3 protein: CASSSGSGRTDTQYF; J gene: TRBJ2-3; CDR3 length: 15; D gene: -; V gene: TRBV7-2; clone size: many
CDR3 DNA: TGCACCCTCAAAGCGATAGGGACAGCCGAAATACTCACAGATACGCAGTATTTT; CDR3 protein: CTLKAIGTAEILTDTQYF; J gene: TRBJ2-3; CDR3 length: 18; D gene: TRBD1; V gene: TRBV20-1; clone size: many
CDR3 DNA: TGCAGCGCAGGGGATGAAAAACTGTTTTTT; CDR3 protein: CSAGDEKLFF; J gene: TRBJ1-4; CDR3 length: 10; D gene: -; V gene: TRBV29-1; clone size: -
CDR3 DNA: TGTGCCAGCAGCCGGTCCTATGGCTACACCTTC; CDR3 protein: CASSRSYGYTF; J gene: TRBJ1-2; CDR3 length: 11; D gene: -; V gene: TRBV3-1; clone size: many
CDR3 DNA: TGTGCCAGCCATACAGGACTGAACACCGGGGAGCTGTTTTTT; CDR3 protein: CASHTGLNTGELFF; J gene: TRBJ2-2; CDR3 length: 14; D gene: -; V gene: TRBV5-5; clone size: many
CDR3 DNA: TGTGCCAGCTCTGACTACCAGGGACGATACGAGCAGTACTTC; CDR3 protein: CASSDYQGRYEQYF; J gene: TRBJ2-7; CDR3 length: 14; D gene: -; V gene: TRBV6-2/TRBV6-3; clone size: many
CDR3 DNA: TGTGCCAGCAGTACACCGGGACAGGGCTCACCATTCGTTCAGCCCCAGCATTTT; CDR3 protein: CASSTPGQGSPFVQPQHF; J gene: TRBJ1-5; CDR3 length: 18; D gene: TRBD1; V gene: TRBV2; clone size: many
CDR3 DNA: TGTGCCAGCAGCGGATTTGGACAGGGCCTAAGGAAGATCTATGGCTACACCTTC; CDR3 protein: CASSGFGQGLRKIYGYTF; J gene: TRBJ1-2; CDR3 length: 18; D gene: TRBD1; V gene: TRBV28; clone size: many
CDR3 DNA: TGCGCCAGCAGCGCAGGGACGTACTCTGGAAACACCATATATTTT; CDR3 protein: CASSAGTYSGNTIYF; J gene: TRBJ1-3; CDR3 length: 15; D gene: -; V gene: TRBV5-1; clone size: many
CDR3 DNA: TGCAGTGCCGGAGGGGGGCCGGGTGGCTACACCTTC; CDR3 protein: CSAGGGPGGYTF; J gene: TRBJ1-2; CDR3 length: 12; D gene: -; V gene: TRBV20-1; clone size: many
CDR3 DNA: TGCGCCAGCAGCTGGTCCGGGACAGGGGAAAATGGCGGGGAGCTGTTTTTT; CDR3 protein: CASSWSGTGENGGELFF; J gene: TRBJ2-2; CDR3 length: 17; D gene: TRBD1; V gene: TRBV5-1; clone size: -
CDR3 DNA: TGTGCCAGCAGTTTGTTTTGGAAAACCGACAGGGCGCAAGGCACTGAAGCTTTCTTT; CDR3 protein: CASSLFWKTDRAQGTEAFF; J gene: TRBJ1-1; CDR3 length: 19; D gene: TRBD1; V gene: TRBV28; clone size: -